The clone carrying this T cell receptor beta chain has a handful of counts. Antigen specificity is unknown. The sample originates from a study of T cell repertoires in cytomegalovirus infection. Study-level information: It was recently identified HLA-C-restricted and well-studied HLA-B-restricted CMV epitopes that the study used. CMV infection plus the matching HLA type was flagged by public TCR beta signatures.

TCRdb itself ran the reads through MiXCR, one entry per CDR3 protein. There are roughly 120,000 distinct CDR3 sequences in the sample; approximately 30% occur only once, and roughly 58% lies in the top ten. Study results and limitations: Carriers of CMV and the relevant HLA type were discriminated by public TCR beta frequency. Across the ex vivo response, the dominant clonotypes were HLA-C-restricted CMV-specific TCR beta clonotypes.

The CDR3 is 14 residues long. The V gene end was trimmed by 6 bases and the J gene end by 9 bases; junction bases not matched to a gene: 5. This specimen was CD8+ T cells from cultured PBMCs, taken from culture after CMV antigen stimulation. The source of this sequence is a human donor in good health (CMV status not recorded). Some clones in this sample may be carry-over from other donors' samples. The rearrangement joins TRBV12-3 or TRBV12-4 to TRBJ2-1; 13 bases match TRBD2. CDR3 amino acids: CASSTSGGAGEQFF. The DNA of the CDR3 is TGTGCCAGCAGCACTAGCGGGGGGGCAGGTGAGCAGTTCTTC.